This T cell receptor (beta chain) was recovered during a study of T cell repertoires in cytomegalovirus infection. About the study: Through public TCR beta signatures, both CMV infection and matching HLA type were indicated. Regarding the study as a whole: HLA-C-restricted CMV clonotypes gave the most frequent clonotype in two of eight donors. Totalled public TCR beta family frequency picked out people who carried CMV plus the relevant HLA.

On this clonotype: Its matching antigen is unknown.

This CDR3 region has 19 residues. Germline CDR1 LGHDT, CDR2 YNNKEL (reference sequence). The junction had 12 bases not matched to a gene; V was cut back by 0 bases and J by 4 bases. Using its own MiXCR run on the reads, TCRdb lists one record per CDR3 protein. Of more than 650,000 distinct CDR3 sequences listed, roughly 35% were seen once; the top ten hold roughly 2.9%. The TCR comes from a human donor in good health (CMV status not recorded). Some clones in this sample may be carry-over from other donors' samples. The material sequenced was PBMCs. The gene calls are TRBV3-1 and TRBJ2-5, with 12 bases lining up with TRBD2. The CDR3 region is CASSQDLGRTSGIGETQYF. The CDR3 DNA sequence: TGTGCCAGCAGCCAAGATCTGGGGCGGACTAGCGGGATAGGAGAGACCCAGTACTTC.